The rows below give T cell receptor beta chains drawn from one sample of a study of shared clonotypes between healthy human individuals. Only in-frame clones appear in the TCRdb table, and some are missing; sequencing was by immunoSEQ multiplex PCR. The sample has more than 2 million clones; 85% to 95% are singletons. The sequenced sample consisted of naive CD8+ T cells from PBMCs. All receptors derive from a young man in good health. Some clones in this sample may be carry-over from other donors' samples. Both conserved end residues are part of each CDR3. The order of the fields is D gene, V gene, J gene, CDR3 DNA, CDR3 protein. The D gene is left open where the match is weak.

d_gene: TRBD1; v_gene: TRBV5-4; j_gene: TRBJ1-6; CDR3nt: TGTGCCAGCCGCCCCGCCGGGACAGTCCCTACACCTAATTCACCCCTCCACTTT; CDR3aa: CASRPAGTVPTPNSPLHF
d_gene: TRBD1; v_gene: TRBV7-9; j_gene: TRBJ2-2; CDR3nt: TGTGCCAGCAGCTTAACAGGGGGCGTGCGGACCGGGGAGCTGTTTTTT; CDR3aa: CASSLTGGVRTGELFF
d_gene: -; v_gene: TRBV11-3; j_gene: TRBJ2-7; CDR3nt: TGTGCCAGCAGCTTAGGGCAACTCCCTTCCTACGAGCAGTACTTC; CDR3aa: CASSLGQLPSYEQYF
d_gene: -; v_gene: TRBV4-1; j_gene: TRBJ2-7; CDR3nt: TGCGCCAGCAGCCACCAAGGAGGCTACCCCTCCGAGCAGTACTTC; CDR3aa: CASSHQGGYPSEQYF
d_gene: -; v_gene: TRBV29-1; j_gene: TRBJ2-7; CDR3nt: TGCAGCGTTGTTTTACGGCCGGGGCCCTACGAGCAGTACTTC; CDR3aa: CSVVLRPGPYEQYF
d_gene: -; v_gene: TRBV9; j_gene: TRBJ1-1; CDR3nt: TGTGCCAGCAGCGTAGATAAGCTGGACACTGAAGCTTTCTTT; CDR3aa: CASSVDKLDTEAFF
d_gene: -; v_gene: TRBV7-2; j_gene: TRBJ1-1; CDR3nt: TGTGCCAGCAGCCCCCTGCCTGGCCTGAACACTGAAGCTTTCTTT; CDR3aa: CASSPLPGLNTEAFF
d_gene: TRBD2; v_gene: TRBV27; j_gene: TRBJ2-1; CDR3nt: TGTGCCAGCAGCCCGGGACTAGCGGGAATGTACAATGAGCAGTTCTTC; CDR3aa: CASSPGLAGMYNEQFF
d_gene: -; v_gene: TRBV6-1; j_gene: TRBJ2-7; CDR3nt: TGTGCCAGCAGTGAAGCGAAGCGAACCTCCTACGAGCAGTACTTC; CDR3aa: CASSEAKRTSYEQYF
d_gene: -; v_gene: TRBV7-9; j_gene: TRBJ1-4; CDR3nt: TGTGCCAGCAGCCCCGGACATGGATCAAATGAAAAACTGTTTTTT; CDR3aa: CASSPGHGSNEKLFF
d_gene: -; v_gene: TRBV6-5; j_gene: TRBJ1-6; CDR3nt: TGTGCCAGCAGTTACTCGCCTGGGAATTATAATTCACCCCTCCACTTT; CDR3aa: CASSYSPGNYNSPLHF
d_gene: TRBD2; v_gene: TRBV7-3; j_gene: TRBJ2-6; CDR3nt: TGTGCCAGCAGCTTAAACGTCCTAGCGGGTGGGGCCAACGTCCTGACTTTC; CDR3aa: CASSLNVLAGGANVLTF
d_gene: TRBD2; v_gene: TRBV7-9; j_gene: TRBJ2-7; CDR3nt: TGTGCCAGCAGCTTAGGACTAGCGGGAGGGTCTAAGTGGGACGAGCAGTACTTC; CDR3aa: CASSLGLAGGSKWDEQYF
d_gene: -; v_gene: TRBV14; j_gene: TRBJ2-1; CDR3nt: TGTGCCAGCAGCCCGAACAGGCCCAATGAGCAGTTCTTC; CDR3aa: CASSPNRPNEQFF
d_gene: TRBD1; v_gene: TRBV4-1; j_gene: TRBJ2-5; CDR3nt: TGCGCCAGCAGCCAAGAGAGGGGGGACAGGGCTGGAGAGACCCAGTACTTC; CDR3aa: CASSQERGDRAGETQYF
d_gene: -; v_gene: TRBV2; j_gene: TRBJ2-7; CDR3nt: TGTGCCAGCAGTGAATTCAGGGGGACTCCTCCCTACGAGCAGTACTTC; CDR3aa: CASSEFRGTPPYEQYF
d_gene: -; v_gene: TRBV28; j_gene: TRBJ2-1; CDR3nt: TGTGCCAGCAGTTTGGAAATTGGGGGGTACAATGAGCAGTTCTTC; CDR3aa: CASSLEIGGYNEQFF
d_gene: -; v_gene: TRBV5-5; j_gene: TRBJ2-7; CDR3nt: TGTGCCAGCAGCTTGAGAAGGGACCTCCACGAGCAGTACTTC; CDR3aa: CASSLRRDLHEQYF
d_gene: -; v_gene: TRBV10-2; j_gene: TRBJ1-2; CDR3nt: TGCGCCAGCAGGGACGACTATGGCTACACCTTC; CDR3aa: CASRDDYGYTF
d_gene: -; v_gene: TRBV11-2; j_gene: TRBJ2-3; CDR3nt: TGTGCCAGCAGCTTAGGTACCGGGACCCACACCACAGATACGCAGTATTTT; CDR3aa: CASSLGTGTHTTDTQYF
d_gene: TRBD2; v_gene: TRBV29-1; j_gene: TRBJ2-1; CDR3nt: TGCAGCGTTGAGTTGGATAGCGGGAGGGTCGGTGAGCAGTTCTTC; CDR3aa: CSVELDSGRVGEQFF
d_gene: -; v_gene: TRBV27; j_gene: TRBJ2-7; CDR3nt: TGTGCCAGCAGTTTATCCGGGACGGTCTACGAGCAGTACTTC; CDR3aa: CASSLSGTVYEQYF
d_gene: TRBD2; v_gene: TRBV7-9; j_gene: TRBJ2-1; CDR3nt: TGTGCCAGCAGCGACGGGGGACTAGCGGGCGAACAGTTCTTC; CDR3aa: CASSDGGLAGEQFF
d_gene: TRBD2; v_gene: TRBV7-9; j_gene: TRBJ2-1; CDR3nt: TGTGCCAGCAGCCCCAGCGGGGCCGGTTGGAATGAGCAGTTCTTC; CDR3aa: CASSPSGAGWNEQFF
d_gene: TRBD1; v_gene: TRBV9; j_gene: TRBJ1-1; CDR3nt: TGTGCCAGCAGCGCCACAGGGGATGAAGCTTTCTTT; CDR3aa: CASSATGDEAFF
d_gene: -; v_gene: TRBV9; j_gene: TRBJ2-2; CDR3nt: TGTGCCAGCAGCGTAGCGGTAGGAACCACCGGGGAGCTGTTTTTT; CDR3aa: CASSVAVGTTGELFF